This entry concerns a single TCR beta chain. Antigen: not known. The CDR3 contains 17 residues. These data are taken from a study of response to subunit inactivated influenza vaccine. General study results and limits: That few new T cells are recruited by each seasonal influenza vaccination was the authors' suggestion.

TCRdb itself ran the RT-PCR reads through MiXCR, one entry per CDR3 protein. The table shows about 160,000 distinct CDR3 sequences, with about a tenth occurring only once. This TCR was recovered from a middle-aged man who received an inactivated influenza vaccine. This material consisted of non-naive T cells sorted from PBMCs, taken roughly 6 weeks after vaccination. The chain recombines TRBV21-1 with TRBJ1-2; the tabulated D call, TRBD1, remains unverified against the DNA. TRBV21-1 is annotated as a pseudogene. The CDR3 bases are TGTGCCAGCAGCAAAGTTACAGGGGAAAGGTCTAGCTATGGCTACACCTTC. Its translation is CASSKVTGERSSYGYTF.